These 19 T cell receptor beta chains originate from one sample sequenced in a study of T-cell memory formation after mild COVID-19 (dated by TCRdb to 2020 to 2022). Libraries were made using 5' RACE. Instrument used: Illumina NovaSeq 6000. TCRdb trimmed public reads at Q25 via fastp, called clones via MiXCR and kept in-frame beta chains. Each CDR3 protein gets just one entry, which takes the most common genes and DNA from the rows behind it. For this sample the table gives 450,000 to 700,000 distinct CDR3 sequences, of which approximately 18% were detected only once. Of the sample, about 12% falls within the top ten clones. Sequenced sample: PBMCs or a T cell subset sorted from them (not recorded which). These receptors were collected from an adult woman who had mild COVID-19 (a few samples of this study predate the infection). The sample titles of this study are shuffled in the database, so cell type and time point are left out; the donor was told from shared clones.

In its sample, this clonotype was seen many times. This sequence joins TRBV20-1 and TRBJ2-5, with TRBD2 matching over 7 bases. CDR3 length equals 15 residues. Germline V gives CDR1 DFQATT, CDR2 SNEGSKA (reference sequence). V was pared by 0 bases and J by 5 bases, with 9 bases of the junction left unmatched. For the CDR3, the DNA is TGCAGTGCTAGAGATCTACGCGCGGGAGCGGAGACCCAGTACTTC. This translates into CSARDLRAGAETQYF.

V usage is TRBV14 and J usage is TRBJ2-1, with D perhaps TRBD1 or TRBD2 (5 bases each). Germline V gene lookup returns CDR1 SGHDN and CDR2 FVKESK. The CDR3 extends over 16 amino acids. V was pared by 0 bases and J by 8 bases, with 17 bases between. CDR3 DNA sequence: TGTGCCAGCAGCCAAGATCGTCTAGCAGGGATCGATGAGCAGTTCTTC. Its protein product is CASSQDRLAGIDEQFF.

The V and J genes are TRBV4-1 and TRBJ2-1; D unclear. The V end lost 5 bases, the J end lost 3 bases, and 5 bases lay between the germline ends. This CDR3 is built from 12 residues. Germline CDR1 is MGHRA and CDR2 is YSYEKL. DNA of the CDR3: TGCGCCAGCAGCAGGTACTACAATGAGCAGTTCTTC. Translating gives CASSRYYNEQFF.

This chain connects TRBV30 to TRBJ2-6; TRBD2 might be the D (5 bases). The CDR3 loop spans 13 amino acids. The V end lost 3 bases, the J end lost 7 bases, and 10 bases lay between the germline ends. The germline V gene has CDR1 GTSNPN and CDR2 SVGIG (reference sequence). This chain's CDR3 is CAWRGSGANVLTF. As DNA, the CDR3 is TGTGCCTGGAGGGGGAGTGGAGCCAACGTCCTGACTTTC.

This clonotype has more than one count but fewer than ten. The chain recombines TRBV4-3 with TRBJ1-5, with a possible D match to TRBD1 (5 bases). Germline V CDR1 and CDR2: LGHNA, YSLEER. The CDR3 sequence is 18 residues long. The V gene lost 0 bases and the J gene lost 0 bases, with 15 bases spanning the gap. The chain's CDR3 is CASSQDWAGRYSNQPQHF. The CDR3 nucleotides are TGCGCCAGCAGCCAAGATTGGGCAGGGAGATATAGCAATCAGCCCCAGCATTTT.

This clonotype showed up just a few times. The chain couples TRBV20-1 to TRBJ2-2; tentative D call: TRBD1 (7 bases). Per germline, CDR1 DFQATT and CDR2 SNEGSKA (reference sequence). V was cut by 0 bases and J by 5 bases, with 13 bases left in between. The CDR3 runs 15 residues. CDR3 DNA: TGCAGTGCTAGAGATCCCCAGGGGGGTACCGGGGAGCTGTTTTTT. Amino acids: CSARDPQGGTGELFF.

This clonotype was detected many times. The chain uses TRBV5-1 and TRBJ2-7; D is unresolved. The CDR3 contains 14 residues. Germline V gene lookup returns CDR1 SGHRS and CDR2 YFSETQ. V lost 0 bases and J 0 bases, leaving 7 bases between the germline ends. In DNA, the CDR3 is TGCGCCAGCAGCTTGGCCTCGAGCTCCTACGAGCAGTACTTC. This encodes CASSLASSSYEQYF.

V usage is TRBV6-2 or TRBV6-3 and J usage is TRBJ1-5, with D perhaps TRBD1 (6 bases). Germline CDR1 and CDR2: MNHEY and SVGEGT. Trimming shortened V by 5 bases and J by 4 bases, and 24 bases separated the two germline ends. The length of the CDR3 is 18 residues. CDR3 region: CASSPFPRGLRRNQPQHF. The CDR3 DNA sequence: TGTGCCAGCAGTCCCTTTCCCCGGGGGCTCCGTCGGAATCAGCCCCAGCATTTT.

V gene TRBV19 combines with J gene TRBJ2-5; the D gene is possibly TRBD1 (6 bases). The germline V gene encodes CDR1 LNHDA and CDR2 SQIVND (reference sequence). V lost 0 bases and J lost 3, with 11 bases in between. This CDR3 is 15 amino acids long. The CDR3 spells CASSIDSPGEETQYF. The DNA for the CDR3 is TGTGCCAGTAGTATAGACTCCCCAGGGGAAGAGACCCAGTACTTC.

CDR3 bases: TGTGCCAGCAGTTGGGGGACAGGGTATCAGCCCCAGCATTTT. Its translation is CASSWGTGYQPQHF. The chain recombines TRBV12-3 or TRBV12-4 with TRBJ1-5; 9 bases fit TRBD1. The CDR3 has 14 amino acids. The ends lost 4 bases at V and 5 bases at J; junction bases unmatched: 3.

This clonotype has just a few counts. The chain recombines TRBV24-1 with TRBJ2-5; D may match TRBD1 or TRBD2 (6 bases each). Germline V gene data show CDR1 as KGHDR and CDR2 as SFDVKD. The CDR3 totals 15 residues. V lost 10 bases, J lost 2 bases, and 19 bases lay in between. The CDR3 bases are TGTGCCACAGCCAACTCGGGGGCCCCACAAGAGACCCAGTACTTC. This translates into CATANSGAPQETQYF.

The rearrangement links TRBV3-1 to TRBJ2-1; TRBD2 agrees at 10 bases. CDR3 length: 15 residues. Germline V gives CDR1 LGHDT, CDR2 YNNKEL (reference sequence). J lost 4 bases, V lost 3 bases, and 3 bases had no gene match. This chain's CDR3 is CASSHPGLAYNEQFF. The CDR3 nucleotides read TGTGCCAGCAGCCACCCGGGACTAGCGTACAATGAGCAGTTCTTC.

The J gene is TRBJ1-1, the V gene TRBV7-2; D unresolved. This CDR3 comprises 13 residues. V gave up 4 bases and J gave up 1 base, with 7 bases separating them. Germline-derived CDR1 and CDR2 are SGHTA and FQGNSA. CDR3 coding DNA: TGTGCCAGCAGCTCCAACAGGAACACTGAAGCTTTCTTT. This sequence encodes CASSSNRNTEAFF.

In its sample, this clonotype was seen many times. CDR3 nucleotide sequence: TGTGCCAGCAGCTTAGCAAGGGGGATAAGGACCGGGGAGCTGTTTTTT. Translated, it gives CASSLARGIRTGELFF. This sequence joins TRBV7-8 and TRBJ2-2; D is possibly TRBD1 (6 bases). Trimming removed 0 bases from V and 5 bases from J, with 13 bases in between. CDR3 length: 16 amino acids. Looked up from germline, CDR1 is SGHVS and CDR2 is FQNEAQ.

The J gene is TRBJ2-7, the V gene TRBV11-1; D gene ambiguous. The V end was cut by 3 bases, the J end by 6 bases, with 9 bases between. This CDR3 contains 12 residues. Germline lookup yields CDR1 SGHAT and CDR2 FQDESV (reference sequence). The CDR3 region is CASSFSLSEQYF. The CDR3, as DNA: TGTGCCAGCAGCTTTAGCCTAAGCGAGCAGTACTTC.

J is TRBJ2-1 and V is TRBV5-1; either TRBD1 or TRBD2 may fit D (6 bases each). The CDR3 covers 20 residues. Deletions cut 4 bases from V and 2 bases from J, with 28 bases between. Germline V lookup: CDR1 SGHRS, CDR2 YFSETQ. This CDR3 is CASSPDSAGLWRRAYNEQFF. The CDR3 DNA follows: TGCGCCAGCAGCCCGGACAGCGCGGGGCTCTGGCGGCGAGCCTACAATGAGCAGTTCTTC.

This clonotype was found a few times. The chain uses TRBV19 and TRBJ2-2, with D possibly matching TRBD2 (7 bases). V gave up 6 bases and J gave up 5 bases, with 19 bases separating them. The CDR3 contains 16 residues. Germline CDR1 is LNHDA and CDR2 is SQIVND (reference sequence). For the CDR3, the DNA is TGTGCCAGTAGCGGACGGGGAGGGGGAGTGACCGGGGAGCTGTTTTTT. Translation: CASSGRGGGVTGELFF.

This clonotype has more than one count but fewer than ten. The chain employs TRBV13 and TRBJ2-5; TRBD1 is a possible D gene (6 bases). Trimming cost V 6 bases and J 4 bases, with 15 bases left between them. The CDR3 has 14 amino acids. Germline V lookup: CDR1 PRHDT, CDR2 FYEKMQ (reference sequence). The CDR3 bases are TGTGCCAGCAGGAGGACAGTAATCGGAGAGACCCAGTACTTC. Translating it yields CASRRTVIGETQYF.

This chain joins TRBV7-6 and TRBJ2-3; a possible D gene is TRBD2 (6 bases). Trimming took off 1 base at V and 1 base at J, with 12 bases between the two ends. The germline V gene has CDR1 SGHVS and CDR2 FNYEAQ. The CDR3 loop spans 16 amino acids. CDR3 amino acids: CASSLDGSGRTDTQYF. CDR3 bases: TGTGCCAGCAGCTTAGATGGGAGCGGGCGCACAGATACGCAGTATTTT. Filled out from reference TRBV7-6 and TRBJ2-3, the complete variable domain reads GAGVSQSPRYKVTKRGQDVALRCDPISGHVSLYWYRQALGQGPEFLTYFNYEAQQDKSGLPNDRFSAERPEGSISTLTIQRTEQRDSAMYRCASSLDGSGRTDTQYFGPGTRLTVL.